Listed here are 9 T cell receptor beta chains from one sample, sequenced in a study of T cells expressing NK-cell markers. TCRdb re-called the 5' RACE reads and catalogs CDR3 proteins one per entry, DNA excluded. Its table records about 460,000 distinct CDR3 sequences. Sequencing input: blood T cells: a sorted CD56 or NKG2C T cell subset, CD4+ or CD8+ T cells, or bulk PBMC T cells (not recorded which). Receptor source: a woman in her forties or fifties in good health.

V usage is TRBV6-6 and J usage is TRBJ1-3. The germline V gene encodes CDR1 MNHNY and CDR2 SVGAGI (reference sequence). CDR3 length equals 12 residues. CDR3 protein: CASSQEFVTIYF.

This sequence joins TRBV12-3 or TRBV12-4 and TRBJ2-1; TCRdb's assignment of TRBD2 cannot be checked, as there is no DNA. The CDR3 totals 18 residues. The CDR3 sequence is CASSFGVAGVSSYNEQFF.

The chain recombines TRBV12-3 or TRBV12-4 with TRBJ1-3. The CDR3 has 16 residues. The CDR3 region is CASSLLGYGSGNTIYF.

The chain has TRBV5-1 and TRBJ1-4; TCRdb returns TRBD1, unconfirmable since there is no DNA. This CDR3 has 16 amino acids. Looked up from germline, CDR1 is SGHRS and CDR2 is YFSETQ. CDR3 sequence reads: CASSLKQGRGEEKLFF. The full variable domain, rest sourced from reference TRBV5-1 and TRBJ1-4, is KAGVTQTPRYLIKTRGQQVTLSCSPISGHRSVSWYQQTPGQGLQFLFEYFSETQRNKGNFPGRFSGRQFSNSRSEMNVSTLELGDSALYLCASSLKQGRGEEKLFFGSGTQLSVL.

This chain links TRBV5-4 with TRBJ2-3. Germline V gives CDR1 SGHNT, CDR2 YYREEE (reference sequence). The CDR3 sequence is 12 residues long. The CDR3 spells CASSLDRYTQYF.

This chain joins TRBV7-9 and TRBJ2-5; checking the TCRdb D call of TRBD2 is not possible without DNA. Germline assignment: CDR1 SEHNR and CDR2 FQNEAQ (reference sequence). This CDR3 has 16 amino acids. The CDR3 sequence: CASSQRLAGVRETQYF. Variable domain in full (rest from reference TRBV7-9 and TRBJ2-5): DTGVSQNPRHKITKRGQNVTFRCDPISEHNRLYWYRQTLGQGPEFLTYFQNEAQLEKSRLLSDRFSAERPKGSFSTLEIQRTEQGDSAMYLCASSQRLAGVRETQYFGPGTRLLVL.

The chain is built from TRBV6-4 and TRBJ2-2; with no DNA, the TCRdb D assignment of TRBD1 cannot be verified. The CDR3 loop spans 14 amino acids. Germline V gene sequence: CDR1 MRHNA, CDR2 SNTAGT. The CDR3 protein is CASSDSGVGGELFF.

The V call is TRBV7-9, the J call TRBJ1-1; there is no DNA to check the TCRdb D call of TRBD1. The CDR3 is 14 amino acids. Per the germline V gene, CDR1 is SEHNR and CDR2 is FQNEAQ (reference sequence). The CDR3 loop reads CASSPGTGKAEAFF.

The chain links TRBV25-1 to TRBJ2-2; TCRdb designates TRBD2, a call that cannot be tested without DNA. CDR3 length equals 14 residues. The V gene's germline CDR1 is MGHDK and CDR2 SYGVNS. The CDR3 sequence is CASSVLAGSGELFF.